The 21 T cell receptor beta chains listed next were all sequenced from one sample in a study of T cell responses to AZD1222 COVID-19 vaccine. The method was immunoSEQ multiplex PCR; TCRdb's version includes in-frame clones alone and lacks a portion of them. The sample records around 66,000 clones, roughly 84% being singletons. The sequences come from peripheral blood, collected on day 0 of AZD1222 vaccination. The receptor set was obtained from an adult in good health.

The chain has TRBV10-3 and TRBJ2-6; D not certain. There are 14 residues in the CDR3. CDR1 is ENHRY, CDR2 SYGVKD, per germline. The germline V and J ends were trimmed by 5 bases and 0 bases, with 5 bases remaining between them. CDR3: CAISLTSGANVLTF. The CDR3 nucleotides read TGTGCCATCAGTCTCACCTCTGGGGCCAACGTCCTGACTTTC.

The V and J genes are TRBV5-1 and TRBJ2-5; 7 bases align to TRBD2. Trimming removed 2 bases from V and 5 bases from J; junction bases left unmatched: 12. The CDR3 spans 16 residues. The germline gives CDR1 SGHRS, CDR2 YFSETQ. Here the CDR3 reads CASSLTGPTGRETQYF. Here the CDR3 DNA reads TGCGCCAGCAGCTTAACCGGGCCTACCGGGAGGGAGACCCAGTACTTC. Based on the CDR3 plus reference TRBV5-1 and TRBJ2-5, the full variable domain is KAGVTQTPRYLIKTRGQQVTLSCSPISGHRSVSWYQQTPGQGLQFLFEYFSETQRNKGNFPGRFSGRQFSNSRSEMNVSTLELGDSALYLCASSLTGPTGRETQYFGPGTRLLVL.

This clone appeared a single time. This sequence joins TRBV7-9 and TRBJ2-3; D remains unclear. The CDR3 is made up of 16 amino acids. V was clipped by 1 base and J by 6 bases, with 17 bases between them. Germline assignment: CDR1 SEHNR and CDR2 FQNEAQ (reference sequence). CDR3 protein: CASSLEGGPSRDTQYF. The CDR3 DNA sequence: TGTGCCAGCAGCTTAGAAGGCGGACCAAGTAGGGATACGCAGTATTTT.

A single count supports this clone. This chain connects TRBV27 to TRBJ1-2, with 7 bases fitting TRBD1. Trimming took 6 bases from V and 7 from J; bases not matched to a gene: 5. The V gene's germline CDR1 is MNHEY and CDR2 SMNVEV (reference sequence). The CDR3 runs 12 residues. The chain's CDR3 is CASRTGRGGYTF. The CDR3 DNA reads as TGTGCCAGCAGGACAGGGAGAGGTGGCTACACCTTC.

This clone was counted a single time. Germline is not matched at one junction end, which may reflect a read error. CDR3 in amino acids: CASSLAGKLFF. The DNA for the CDR3 is TGTGCCAGCAGTTTAGCCGGGAAGCTGTTTTTT. This rearrangement joins TRBV12-3 or TRBV12-4 to TRBJ2-2, with D possibly being TRBD2 (5 bases). This CDR3 has 11 residues.

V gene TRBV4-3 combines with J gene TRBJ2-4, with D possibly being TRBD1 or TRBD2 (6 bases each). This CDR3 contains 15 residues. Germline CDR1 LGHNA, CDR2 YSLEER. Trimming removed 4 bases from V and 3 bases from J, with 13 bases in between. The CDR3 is CASSLLGGDKNIQYF. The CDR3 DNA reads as TGCGCCAGCAGCCTTCTCGGGGGCGACAAAAACATTCAGTACTTC.

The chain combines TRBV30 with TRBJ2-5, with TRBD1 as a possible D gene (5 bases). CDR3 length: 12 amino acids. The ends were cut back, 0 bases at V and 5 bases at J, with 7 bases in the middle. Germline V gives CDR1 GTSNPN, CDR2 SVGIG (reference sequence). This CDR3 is CAWSVQEETQYF. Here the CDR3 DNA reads TGTGCCTGGAGTGTACAGGAGGAGACCCAGTACTTC. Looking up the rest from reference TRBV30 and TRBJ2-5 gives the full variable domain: SQTIHQWPATLVQPVGSPLSLECTVEGTSNPNLYWYRQAAGRGLQLLFYSVGIGQISSEVPQNLSASRPQDRQFILSSKKLLLSDSGFYLCAWSVQEETQYFGPGTRLLVL.

The CDR3 sequence: CASSIGAGYRANTGELFF. The DNA of the CDR3 is TGTGCCAGTAGTATAGGCGCAGGGTACCGCGCGAACACCGGGGAGCTGTTTTTT. V is TRBV19 and J is TRBJ2-2; TRBD1 might be the D (5 bases). Germline CDR1 is LNHDA and CDR2 is SQIVND (reference sequence). This CDR3 is 18 amino acids long. Trimming removed 1 base from V and 0 bases from J, with 15 bases in between.

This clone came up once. CDR3 residues: CARSERTGSARMDQPQHF. The CDR3 DNA is TGTGCCAGAAGCGAACGGACAGGGTCAGCTCGGATGGATCAGCCCCAGCATTTT. The gene calls are TRBV5-3 and TRBJ1-5; 8 bases are shared with TRBD1. TRBV5-3 is identified as an open reading frame with a role that is uncertain. V lost 4 bases to trimming and J lost 5 bases; unmatched junction nucleotides: 17. The CDR3 is 18 amino acids.

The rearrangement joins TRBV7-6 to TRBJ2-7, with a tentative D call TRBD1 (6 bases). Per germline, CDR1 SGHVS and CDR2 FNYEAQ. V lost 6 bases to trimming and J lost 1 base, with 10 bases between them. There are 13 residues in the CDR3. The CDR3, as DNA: TGTGCCAGCAGTACAGGGAGATCCTACGAGCAGTACTTC. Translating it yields CASSTGRSYEQYF.

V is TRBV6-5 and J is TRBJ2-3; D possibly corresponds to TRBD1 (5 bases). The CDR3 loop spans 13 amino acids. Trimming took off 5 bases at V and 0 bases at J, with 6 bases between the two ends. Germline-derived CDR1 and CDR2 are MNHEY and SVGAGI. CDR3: CASSQGSTDTQYF. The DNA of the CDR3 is TGTGCCAGCAGTCAGGGTAGCACAGATACGCAGTATTTT.

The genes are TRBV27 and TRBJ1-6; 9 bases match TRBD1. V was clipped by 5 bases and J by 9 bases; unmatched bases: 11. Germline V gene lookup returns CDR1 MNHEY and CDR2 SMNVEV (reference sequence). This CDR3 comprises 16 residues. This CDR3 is CASSPRDRVMGSPLHF. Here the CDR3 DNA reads TGTGCCAGCAGTCCACGGGACAGGGTGATGGGTTCACCCCTCCACTTT.

The DNA for the CDR3 is TGTGCCAGCAGCTCACGGGGGGAGAACACCGGGGAGCTGTTTTTT. Its translation: CASSSRGENTGELFF. The chain joins TRBV7-3 to TRBJ2-2, with 7 bases lining up with TRBD2. V lost 4 bases to trimming and J lost 1 base; unmatched junction nucleotides: 3. The CDR3 has 15 residues. The V gene's germline CDR1 is SGHTA and CDR2 FQGTGA. The entire variable domain, with the rest obtained from reference TRBV7-3 and TRBJ2-2, is as follows: GAGVSQTPSNKVTEKGKYVELRCDPISGHTALYWYRQSLGQGPEFLIYFQGTGAADDSGLPNDRFFAVRPEGSVSTLKIQRTERGDSAVYLCASSSRGENTGELFFGEGSRLTVL.

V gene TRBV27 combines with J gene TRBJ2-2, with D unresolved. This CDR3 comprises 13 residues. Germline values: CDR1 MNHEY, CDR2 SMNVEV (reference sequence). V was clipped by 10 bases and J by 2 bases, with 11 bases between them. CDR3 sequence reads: CANRHPNTGELFF. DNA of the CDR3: TGTGCCAACAGACATCCCAACACCGGGGAGCTGTTTTTT.

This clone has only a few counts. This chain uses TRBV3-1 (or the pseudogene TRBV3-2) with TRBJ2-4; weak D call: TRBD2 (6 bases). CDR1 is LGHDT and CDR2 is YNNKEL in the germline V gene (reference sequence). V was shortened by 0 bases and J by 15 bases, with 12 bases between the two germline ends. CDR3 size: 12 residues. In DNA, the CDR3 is TGTGCCAGCAGCCAAGAACCGGGACTTCTGTACTTC. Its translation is CASSQEPGLLYF.

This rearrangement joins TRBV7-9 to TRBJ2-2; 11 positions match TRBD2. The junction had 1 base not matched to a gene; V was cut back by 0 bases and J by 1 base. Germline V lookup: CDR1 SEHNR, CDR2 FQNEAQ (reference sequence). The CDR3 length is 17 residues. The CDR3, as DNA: TGTGCCAGCAGCTTAGCAACTAGCGGGAGGAACACCGGGGAGCTGTTTTTT. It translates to CASSLATSGRNTGELFF.

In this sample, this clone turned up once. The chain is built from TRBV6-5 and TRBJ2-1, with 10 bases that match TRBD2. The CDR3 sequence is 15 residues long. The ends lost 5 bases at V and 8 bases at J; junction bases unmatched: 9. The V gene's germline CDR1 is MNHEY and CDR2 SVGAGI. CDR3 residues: CASSHGTSAQDEQFF. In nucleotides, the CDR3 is TGTGCCAGCAGTCACGGGACTAGCGCCCAGGATGAGCAGTTCTTC.

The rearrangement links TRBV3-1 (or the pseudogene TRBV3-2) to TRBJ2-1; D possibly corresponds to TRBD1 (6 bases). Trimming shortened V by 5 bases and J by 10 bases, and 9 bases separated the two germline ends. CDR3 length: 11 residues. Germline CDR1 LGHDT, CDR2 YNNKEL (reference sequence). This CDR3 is CASSWGQEQFF. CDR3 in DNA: TGTGCCAGCAGCTGGGGGCAGGAGCAGTTCTTC.

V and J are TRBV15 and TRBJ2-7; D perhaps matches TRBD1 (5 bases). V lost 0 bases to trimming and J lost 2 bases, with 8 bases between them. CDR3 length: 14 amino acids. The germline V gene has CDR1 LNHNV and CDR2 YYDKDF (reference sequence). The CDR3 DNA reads TGTGCCACCAGCAGAGAAGGCAGGGCCTACGAGCAGTACTTC. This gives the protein CATSREGRAYEQYF.

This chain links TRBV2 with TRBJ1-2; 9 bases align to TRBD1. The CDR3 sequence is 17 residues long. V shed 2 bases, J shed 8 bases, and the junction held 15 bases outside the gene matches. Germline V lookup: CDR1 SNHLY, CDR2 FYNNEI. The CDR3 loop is CASSEIGDWGDRDGYTF. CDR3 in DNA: TGTGCCAGCAGTGAAATTGGGGATTGGGGGGACAGGGACGGCTACACCTTC.

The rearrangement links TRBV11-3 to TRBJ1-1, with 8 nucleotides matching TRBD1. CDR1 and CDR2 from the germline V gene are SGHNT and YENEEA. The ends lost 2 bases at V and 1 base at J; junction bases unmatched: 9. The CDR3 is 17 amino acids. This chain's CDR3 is CASSLHPSGTGNTEAFF. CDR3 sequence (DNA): TGTGCCAGCAGCTTACATCCTTCCGGGACAGGGAACACTGAAGCTTTCTTT. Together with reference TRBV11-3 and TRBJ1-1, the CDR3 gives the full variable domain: EAGVVQSPRYKIIEKKQPVAFWCNPISGHNTLYWYLQNLGQGPELLIRYENEEAVDDSQLPKDRFSAERLKGVDSTLKIQPAELGDSAVYLCASSLHPSGTGNTEAFFGQGTRLTVV.